This T cell receptor (beta chain) was sequenced for a study of T cells expressing NK-cell markers. Study overall: Beta-chain profiling covered CD3+CD56+NKG2C+, CD3+CD56+NKG2C- and CD3+CD56-NKG2C+ sorted subsets.

Regarding this clonotype: Its cognate antigen is unknown.

Study results and limitations: For several donors, the dominant NKG2C+ clonotypes made up about 1.0-7.5% of their CD8+ T cells. A few donors showed these clonotypes also leading the CD3+CD56-NKG2C+ fraction.

No DNA is given; TCRdb re-called the 5' RACE reads and lists each CDR3 protein once. This sample's table reports around 470,000 distinct CDR3 sequences. The TCR was taken from a woman aged 45-65 years in good health. The sequenced sample consisted of blood T cells: a sorted CD56 or NKG2C T cell subset, CD4+ or CD8+ T cells, or bulk PBMC T cells (not recorded which).

The CDR3 is CASKNTGTVGDEQFF. The rearrangement joins TRBV6-1 to TRBJ2-1; as DNA is missing, the TRBD1 call by TCRdb cannot be tested. The length of the CDR3 is 15 residues. The V gene's germline CDR1 is MNHNS and CDR2 SASEGT.